The 29 T cell receptor beta chains presented below share a single source sample, sequenced in a study of early T cells in non-severe SARS-CoV-2 infection (dated by TCRdb to the early 2020s). Library construction relied on 5' RACE. Sequenced on a NextSeq 500. TCRdb reran the public reads through fastp at Q25 and MiXCR, keeping productive beta chains. Identical CDR3 protein sequences are pooled into one entry, listed with their most common genes and DNA. Recorded for this sample are about 44,000 distinct CDR3 sequences; around 6% of them occurred a single time. The ten most abundant clones make up around 11% of the sample. Sample: whole blood. The receptor source for this set is an adult who was a healthcare worker with PCR-confirmed SARS-CoV-2 infection or an uninfected control (not recorded which).

This clonotype occurred many times. The chain carries TRBV27 and TRBJ1-4; 7 nucleotides match TRBD1. The germline V gene has CDR1 MNHEY and CDR2 SMNVEV (reference sequence). V shed 5 bases and J 8 bases; nucleotides not matched to a gene: 11. This CDR3 is 15 amino acids long. The CDR3 reads CASSPGTATIEKLFF. The CDR3 region has the DNA TGTGCCAGCAGTCCAGGGACAGCAACCATCGAAAAACTGTTTTTT.

This clonotype was picked up many times. This rearrangement joins TRBV28 to TRBJ2-5; D is tentatively TRBD1 or TRBD2 (5 bases each). The CDR3 loop spans 15 amino acids. Per the germline V gene, CDR1 is MDHEN and CDR2 is SYDVKM. Trimming shortened V by 6 bases and J by 2 bases, and 16 bases separated the two germline ends. The CDR3 sequence: CASRSGRLSQETQYF. CDR3 bases: TGTGCCAGCAGATCGGGACGGCTGTCTCAAGAGACCCAGTACTTC.

This clonotype was found a few times. The chain couples TRBV20-1 to TRBJ2-3, with TRBD2 matching over 10 bases. Germline CDR1 and CDR2: DFQATT and SNEGSKA (reference sequence). The CDR3 length is 18 residues. J was trimmed by 4 bases and V by 6 bases; bases with no gene match: 19. The CDR3 region is CSALLAGGVNFTPDTQYF. Here the CDR3 DNA reads TGCAGTGCCCTCTTAGCGGGGGGCGTGAATTTTACCCCAGATACGCAGTATTTT.

This clonotype turned up a few times. J is TRBJ2-5 and V is TRBV20-1; TRBD2 matches 10 bases. The CDR3 consists of 15 residues. V shed 1 base and J 1 base; nucleotides not matched to a gene: 3. Germline lookup yields CDR1 DFQATT and CDR2 SNEGSKA (reference sequence). As DNA, the CDR3 is TGCAGTGCTAGAGGGACTAGCGGAGCCCAAGAGACCCAGTACTTC. Amino acid sequence: CSARGTSGAQETQYF.

This clonotype was seen at least ten times. The rearrangement uses TRBV20-1 and TRBJ1-5; D is unresolved. Trimming stripped 1 base from V and 7 bases from J, with 11 bases between. Germline CDR1 is DFQATT and CDR2 is SNEGSKA (reference sequence). The CDR3 runs 13 residues. As DNA, the CDR3 is TGCAGTGCTAGAGTGGGGATCGGGCAGCCCCAGCATTTT. It encodes CSARVGIGQPQHF.

The table lists this clonotype with a few counts. The V and J genes are TRBV18 and TRBJ2-1; D not certain. This CDR3 has 14 residues. Deletions cut 3 bases from V and 7 bases from J, with 13 bases between. In germline, CDR1 is KGHSH, CDR2 LQKENI. The CDR3 DNA follows: TGTGCCAGCTCACCCGACCCCCTTAAGAATGAGCAGTTCTTC. Amino acids: CASSPDPLKNEQFF. Combining the CDR3 with reference TRBV18 and TRBJ2-1 gives the whole variable domain NAGVMQNPRHLVRRRGQEARLRCSPMKGHSHVYWYRQLPEEGLKFMVYLQKENIIDESGMPKERFSAEFPKEGPSILRIQQVVRGDSAAYFCASSPDPLKNEQFFGPGTRLTVL.

This clonotype turned up a few times. The chain recombines TRBV3-1 with TRBJ1-6; no clear D. The CDR3 sequence is 12 residues long. Between the trimmed V and J ends, which lost 4 bases and 8 bases, there was a span of 6 bases. Looked up from germline, CDR1 is LGHDT and CDR2 is YNNKEL (reference sequence). The CDR3 DNA follows: TGTGCCAGCAGCCTGAAGGATTCACCCCTCCACTTT. Translating gives CASSLKDSPLHF.

This clonotype came up a few times. The chain joins TRBV11-1 to TRBJ2-6; 9 bases align to TRBD1. Germline V gene sequence: CDR1 SGHAT, CDR2 FQDESV (reference sequence). CDR3 length: 19 amino acids. V lost 4 bases, J lost 2 bases, and 12 bases stayed unmatched. The CDR3 coding sequence is TGTGCCAGCAGCTCACCCACAGGGGGCTCCCCCGCTGGGGCCAACGTCCTGACTTTC. The encoded protein is CASSSPTGGSPAGANVLTF.

This clonotype was counted at least ten times. This chain connects TRBV27 to TRBJ2-1, with TRBD2 as a possible D gene (5 bases). The CDR3 loop spans 13 amino acids. V gave up 5 bases and J gave up 6 bases, with 11 bases separating them. CDR1 MNHEY and CDR2 SMNVEV come from the germline V gene (reference sequence). As DNA, the CDR3 is TGTGCCAGCAGTCAAGGGAGTGTCAATGAGCAGTTCTTC. This sequence encodes CASSQGSVNEQFF.

This clonotype showed up just a few times. V and J are TRBV7-2 and TRBJ1-2; D not certain. Deletions cut 2 bases from V and 2 bases from J, with 18 bases between. This CDR3 comprises 17 residues. Germline V gene lookup returns CDR1 SGHTA and CDR2 FQGNSA. The DNA of the CDR3 is TGTGCCAGCAGCTTAAGCCGGTGGCAGAACCCGAACTATGGCTACACCTTC. This codes for CASSLSRWQNPNYGYTF.

The CDR3 protein is CASTIGVTQYF. CDR3 DNA: TGTGCCAGCACAATCGGGGTTACGCAGTATTTT. The rearrangement joins TRBV6-4 to TRBJ2-3, with a possible D match to TRBD2 (5 bases). Germline V gives CDR1 MRHNA, CDR2 SNTAGT. The CDR3 sequence is 11 residues long. V gave up 7 bases and J gave up 8 bases, with 10 bases separating them.

In its sample, this clonotype was seen many times. The V and J genes are TRBV7-9 and TRBJ2-1, with a possible D match to TRBD2 (6 bases). CDR1 is SEHNR and CDR2 is FQNEAQ in the germline V gene (reference sequence). V was clipped by 3 bases and J by 10 bases, with 16 bases between them. The CDR3 is made up of 14 amino acids. Here the CDR3 DNA reads TGTGCCAGCAGCTTGGGGACTGGGCGTCCGGAGCAGTTCTTC. Protein product: CASSLGTGRPEQFF.

This clonotype was observed at least ten times. The gene calls are TRBV30 and TRBJ1-1; D perhaps matches TRBD1 (5 bases). Trimming took off 4 bases at V and 5 bases at J, with 11 bases between the two ends. The CDR3 is made up of 12 amino acids. In germline, CDR1 is GTSNPN, CDR2 SVGIG (reference sequence). The CDR3 DNA reads TGTGCCTGGAACCCCCGGGGGACTGAAGCTTTCTTT. This sequence encodes CAWNPRGTEAFF.

This clonotype was observed many times. V usage is TRBV7-8 and J usage is TRBJ1-5; D perhaps matches TRBD1 (6 bases). Germline-derived CDR1 and CDR2 are SGHVS and FQNEAQ. The CDR3 extends over 14 amino acids. Trimming took off 5 bases at V and 7 bases at J, with 15 bases between the two ends. The CDR3 DNA follows: TGTGCCAGCAGCGACTGGGGGGCGAGGCAGCCCCAGCATTTT. It yields the protein CASSDWGARQPQHF. Drawing the rest from reference TRBV7-8 and TRBJ1-5, the complete variable domain is GAGVSQSPRYKVAKRGQDVALRCDPISGHVSLFWYQQALGQGPEFLTYFQNEAQLDKSGLPSDRFFAERPEGSVSTLKIQRTQQEDSAVYLCASSDWGARQPQHFGDGTRLSIL.

The rearrangement uses TRBV20-1 and TRBJ1-5; D might be TRBD1 (6 bases). V was cut by 4 bases and J by 4 bases, with 8 bases left in between. This CDR3 has 12 amino acids. Looked up from germline, CDR1 is DFQATT and CDR2 is SNEGSKA (reference sequence). CDR3 residues: CSAKQGNQPQHF. The DNA of the CDR3 is TGCAGTGCTAAACAGGGTAATCAGCCCCAGCATTTT.

This clonotype was counted only a few times. The chain employs TRBV10-3 and TRBJ2-7; the match to TRBD1 covers 9 bases. This CDR3 is built from 15 residues. With V trimmed by 0 bases and J by 5 bases, 5 bases remained unmatched. From germline, CDR1 is ENHRY and CDR2 SYGVKD. In DNA form, the CDR3 reads TGTGCCATCAGTGAGTCTCAGGACAGGGGCCACGAGCAGTACTTC. Residues: CAISESQDRGHEQYF.

This clonotype was counted at least ten times. The chain couples TRBV7-2 to TRBJ2-3; the D gene is possibly TRBD2 (6 bases). Germline CDR1 SGHTA, CDR2 FQGNSA. V was cut by 5 bases and J by 0 bases, with 9 bases left in between. The CDR3 is made up of 14 amino acids. The CDR3 loop is CASSPGLSTDTQYF. The CDR3 region has the DNA TGTGCCAGCAGCCCGGGACTTAGCACAGATACGCAGTATTTT. The full variable domain, in which reference TRBV7-2 and TRBJ2-3 provide the parts outside the CDR3, is GAGVSQSPSNKVTEKGKDVELRCDPISGHTALYWYRQSLGQGLEFLIYFQGNSAPDKSGLPSDRFSAERTGGSVSTLTIQRTQQEDSAVYLCASSPGLSTDTQYFGPGTRLTVL.

This clonotype showed up many times. The chain couples TRBV28 to TRBJ1-5, with a weak D call TRBD1 (6 bases). CDR1 is MDHEN, CDR2 SYDVKM, per germline. Trimming left V 2 bases short and J 6 bases short, with 23 bases between. The CDR3 is 18 amino acids. The CDR3 protein is CASSLGPPSGDSSQPQHF. In DNA form, the CDR3 reads TGTGCCAGCAGTTTAGGCCCTCCTTCAGGGGATTCCAGTCAGCCCCAGCATTTT.

This clonotype was seen more than once but under ten times. The chain joins TRBV27 to TRBJ1-1; TRBD1 matches 11 bases. The trim removed 7 bases at V and 3 bases at J, leaving 4 bases unmatched. CDR3 size: 14 residues. CDR1 MNHEY and CDR2 SMNVEV come from the germline V gene (reference sequence). The CDR3 reads CASNRDRGDTEAFF. CDR3 in DNA: TGTGCCAGCAACCGGGACAGGGGGGACACTGAAGCTTTCTTT.

The sample holds many counts of this clonotype. The J gene is TRBJ1-2, the V gene TRBV18, with 9 positions matching TRBD1. The CDR3 consists of 17 residues. Germline V gives CDR1 KGHSH, CDR2 LQKENI. J was trimmed by 4 bases and V by 4 bases; bases with no gene match: 13. CDR3 coding DNA: TGTGCCAGCTCACTGACCGGGACAGGGATTGAGGCCTATGGCTACACCTTC. Translated: CASSLTGTGIEAYGYTF.

The rearrangement joins TRBV20-1 to TRBJ1-6; D gene unclear. Germline V gene sequence: CDR1 DFQATT, CDR2 SNEGSKA (reference sequence). With 3 bases removed from V and 1 base from J, the gap between germline ends came to 10 bases. This CDR3 is built from 15 residues. The CDR3 loop is CSASRNGSYNSPLHF. The CDR3 DNA is TGCAGTGCTAGTCGGAATGGGTCCTATAATTCACCCCTCCACTTT.

This clonotype occurred many times. The rearrangement joins TRBV20-1 to TRBJ2-1; the D gene is possibly TRBD2 (6 bases). Trimming cost V 3 bases and J 2 bases, with 14 bases left between them. The CDR3 runs to 15 residues. Germline CDR1 and CDR2: DFQATT and SNEGSKA (reference sequence). Here the CDR3 DNA reads TGCAGTGCTAGGCGACCGGGAGACACCTACAATGAGCAGTTCTTC. Its protein is CSARRPGDTYNEQFF.

In this sample, this clonotype turned up a few times. The genes are TRBV12-3 or TRBV12-4 and TRBJ2-2; 10 bases fit TRBD2. V was clipped by 8 bases and J by 5 bases; unmatched bases: 8. The CDR3 length is 15 residues. The CDR3: CASRGASGGTGELFF. The CDR3 nucleotides are TGTGCCAGCCGCGGGGCTAGCGGGGGTACCGGGGAGCTGTTTTTT.

This clonotype showed up many times. This chain joins TRBV7-9 and TRBJ2-1; 7 bases match TRBD2. V shed 7 bases, J shed 6 bases, and the junction held 12 bases outside the gene matches. The CDR3 contains 15 residues. Germline lookup yields CDR1 SEHNR and CDR2 FQNEAQ (reference sequence). As DNA, the CDR3 is TGTGCCAGCATGAAAGCGGGACCGCGCGGCAATGAGCAGTTCTTC. This encodes CASMKAGPRGNEQFF.

This clonotype was seen repeatedly, ten times or more. The J gene is TRBJ2-5, the V gene TRBV7-9; D is unresolved. V lost 5 bases, J lost 3 bases, and 7 bases lay in between. The CDR3 runs 12 residues. Germline lookup yields CDR1 SEHNR and CDR2 FQNEAQ (reference sequence). The CDR3 bases are TGTGCCAGCAGCCAGGTAGAAGAGACCCAGTACTTC. Its protein is CASSQVEETQYF. The complete variable domain, with remaining parts taken from reference TRBV7-9 and TRBJ2-5, reads DTGVSQNPRHKITKRGQNVTFRCDPISEHNRLYWYRQTLGQGPEFLTYFQNEAQLEKSRLLSDRFSAERPKGSFSTLEIQRTEQGDSAMYLCASSQVEETQYFGPGTRLLVL.

The chain joins TRBV5-1 to TRBJ2-3; the match to TRBD2 covers 9 bases. The CDR3 spans 15 residues. CDR1 and CDR2 (germline): SGHRS, YFSETQ. With V trimmed by 5 bases and J by 2 bases, 6 bases remained unmatched. The CDR3 DNA is TGCGCCAGCAGGACTAGCGGAACCTACACAGATACGCAGTATTTT. This sequence encodes CASRTSGTYTDTQYF.

The V call is TRBV4-3, the J call TRBJ1-6, with D possibly being TRBD1 (6 bases). This CDR3 is 17 amino acids long. V dropped 0 bases and J dropped 2 bases, with 11 bases sitting between them. The germline V gene has CDR1 LGHNA and CDR2 YSLEER. CDR3 amino acids: CASSQDRAGAYNSPLHF. The DNA for the CDR3 is TGCGCCAGCAGCCAAGATCGGGCAGGGGCCTATAATTCACCCCTCCACTTT.

This clonotype was counted ten times or more. This chain connects TRBV4-3 to TRBJ2-5; 14 bases are shared with TRBD2. Per germline, CDR1 LGHNA and CDR2 YSLEER. The CDR3 is 15 amino acids. Trimming cost V 4 bases and J 6 bases; bases outside gene matches: 4. The DNA for the CDR3 is TGCGCCAGCAGCCCTAGGACTAGCGGGGGGCAGACCCAGTACTTC. Amino acids: CASSPRTSGGQTQYF.

The rearrangement uses TRBV6-1 and TRBJ2-5; 9 nucleotides align to TRBD2. The CDR3 contains 13 residues. Unmatched junction bases numbered 2, after V lost 8 bases and J lost 1 base. Germline CDR1 and CDR2: MNHNS and SASEGT. CDR3 in amino acids: CASLAGAQETQYF. CDR3 DNA sequence: TGTGCCAGCTTAGCGGGGGCCCAAGAGACCCAGTACTTC.